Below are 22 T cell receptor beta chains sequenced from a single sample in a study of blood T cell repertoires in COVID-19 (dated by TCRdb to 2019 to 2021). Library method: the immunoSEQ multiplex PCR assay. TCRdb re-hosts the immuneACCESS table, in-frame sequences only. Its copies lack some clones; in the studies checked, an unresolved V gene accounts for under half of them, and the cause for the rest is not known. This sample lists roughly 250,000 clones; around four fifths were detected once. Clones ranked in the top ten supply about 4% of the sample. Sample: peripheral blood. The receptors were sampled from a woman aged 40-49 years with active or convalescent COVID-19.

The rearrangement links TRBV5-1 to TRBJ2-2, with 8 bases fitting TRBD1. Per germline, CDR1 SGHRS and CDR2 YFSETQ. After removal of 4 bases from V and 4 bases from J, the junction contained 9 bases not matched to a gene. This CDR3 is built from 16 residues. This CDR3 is CASSPGQGWGTGELFF. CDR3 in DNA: TGCGCCAGCAGCCCAGGACAGGGATGGGGCACCGGGGAGCTGTTTTTT.

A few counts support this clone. The CDR3 protein is CASSINSGDTDTQYF. For the CDR3, the DNA is TGTGCCAGTAGTATAAATAGCGGGGACACAGATACGCAGTATTTT. The V and J genes are TRBV19 and TRBJ2-3, with 8 bases matching TRBD2. Looked up from germline, CDR1 is LNHDA and CDR2 is SQIVND (reference sequence). The CDR3 contains 15 residues. V trimming: 2 bases; J trimming: 2 bases; junction bases outside the gene matches: 3.

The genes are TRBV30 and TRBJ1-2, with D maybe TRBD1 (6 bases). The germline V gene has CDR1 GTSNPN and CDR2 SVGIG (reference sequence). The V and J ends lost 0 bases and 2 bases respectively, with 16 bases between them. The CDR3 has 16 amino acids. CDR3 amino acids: CAWSVFSGQPNYGYTF. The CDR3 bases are TGTGCCTGGAGTGTATTTTCGGGACAACCAAACTATGGCTACACCTTC.

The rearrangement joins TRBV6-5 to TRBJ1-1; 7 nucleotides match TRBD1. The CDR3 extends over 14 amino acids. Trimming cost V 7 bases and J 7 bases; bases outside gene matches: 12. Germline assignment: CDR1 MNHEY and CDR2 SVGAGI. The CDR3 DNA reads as TGTGCCAGCACACAACGTGGAGGGGGCATTGAAGCTTTCTTT. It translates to CASTQRGGGIEAFF.

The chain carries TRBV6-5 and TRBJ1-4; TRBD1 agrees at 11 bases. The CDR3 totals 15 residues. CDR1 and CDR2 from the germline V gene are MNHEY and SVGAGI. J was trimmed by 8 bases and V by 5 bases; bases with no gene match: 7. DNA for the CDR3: TGTGCCAGCAGTCTGGGACAGGGGGTCGGAGAAAAACTGTTTTTT. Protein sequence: CASSLGQGVGEKLFF.

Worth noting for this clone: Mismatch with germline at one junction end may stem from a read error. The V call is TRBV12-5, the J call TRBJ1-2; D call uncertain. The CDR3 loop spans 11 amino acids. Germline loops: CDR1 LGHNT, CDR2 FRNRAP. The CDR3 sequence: CASGIDTYHLF. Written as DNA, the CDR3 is TGTGCTAGTGGTATCGACACCTACCATCTTTTC.

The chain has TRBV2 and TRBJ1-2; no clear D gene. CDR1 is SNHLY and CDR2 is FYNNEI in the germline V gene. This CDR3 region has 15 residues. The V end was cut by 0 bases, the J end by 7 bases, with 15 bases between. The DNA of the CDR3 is TGTGCCAGCAGTGAAGCGGCCCTCTACTGGGCTGGCTACACCTTC. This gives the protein CASSEAALYWAGYTF.

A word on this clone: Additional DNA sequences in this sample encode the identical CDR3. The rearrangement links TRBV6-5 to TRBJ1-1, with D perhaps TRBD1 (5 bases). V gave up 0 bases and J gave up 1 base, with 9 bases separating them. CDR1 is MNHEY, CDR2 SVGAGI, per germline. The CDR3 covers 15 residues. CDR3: CASSYSSGQNTEAFF. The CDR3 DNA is TGTGCCAGCAGTTACTCGTCAGGGCAGAACACTGAAGCTTTCTTT.

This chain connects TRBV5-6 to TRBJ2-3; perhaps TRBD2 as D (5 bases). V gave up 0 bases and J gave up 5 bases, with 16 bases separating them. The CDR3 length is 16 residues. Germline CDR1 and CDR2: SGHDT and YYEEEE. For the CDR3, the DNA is TGTGCCAGCAGCTTGGTGGCAGGAGGTCGGGGAGATACGCAGTATTTT. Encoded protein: CASSLVAGGRGDTQYF.

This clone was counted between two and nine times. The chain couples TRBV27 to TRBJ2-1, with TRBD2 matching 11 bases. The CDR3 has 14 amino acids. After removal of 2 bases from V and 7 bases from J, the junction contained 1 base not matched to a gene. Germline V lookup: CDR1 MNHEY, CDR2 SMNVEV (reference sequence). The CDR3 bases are TGTGCCAGCAGTTTAGGGACTAGCGGTAATGAGCAGTTCTTC. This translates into CASSLGTSGNEQFF.

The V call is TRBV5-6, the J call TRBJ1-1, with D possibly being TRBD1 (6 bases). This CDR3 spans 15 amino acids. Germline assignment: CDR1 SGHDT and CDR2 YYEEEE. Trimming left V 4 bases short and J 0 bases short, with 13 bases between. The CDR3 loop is CASSPETGMNTEAFF. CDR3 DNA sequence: TGTGCCAGCAGCCCAGAGACAGGAATGAACACTGAAGCTTTCTTT.

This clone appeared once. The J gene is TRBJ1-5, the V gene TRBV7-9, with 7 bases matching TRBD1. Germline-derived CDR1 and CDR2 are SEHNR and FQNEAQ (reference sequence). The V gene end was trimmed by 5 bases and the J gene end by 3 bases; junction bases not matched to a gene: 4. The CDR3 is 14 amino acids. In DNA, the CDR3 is TGTGCCAGCAGCCTAGGGACAGTCAATCAGCCCCAGCATTTT. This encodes CASSLGTVNQPQHF.

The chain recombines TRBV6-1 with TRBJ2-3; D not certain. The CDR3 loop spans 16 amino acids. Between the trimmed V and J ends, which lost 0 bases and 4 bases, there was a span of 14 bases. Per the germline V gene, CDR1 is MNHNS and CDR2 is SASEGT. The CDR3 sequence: CASSEALPGYPDTQYF. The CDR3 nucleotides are TGTGCCAGCAGTGAAGCGCTTCCCGGGTACCCAGATACGCAGTATTTT.

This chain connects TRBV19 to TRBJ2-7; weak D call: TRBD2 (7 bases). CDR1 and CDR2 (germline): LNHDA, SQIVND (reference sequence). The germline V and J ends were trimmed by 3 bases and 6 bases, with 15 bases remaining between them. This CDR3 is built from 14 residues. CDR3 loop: CASSIGRGAFEQYF. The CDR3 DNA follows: TGTGCCAGTAGTATTGGTCGGGGGGCGTTCGAGCAGTACTTC.

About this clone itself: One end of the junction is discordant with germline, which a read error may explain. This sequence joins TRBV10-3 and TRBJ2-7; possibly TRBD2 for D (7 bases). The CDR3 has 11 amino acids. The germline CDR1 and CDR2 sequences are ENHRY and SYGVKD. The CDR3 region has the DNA TGTGCCATCAGTGCGCAGGGGAGGGGAGACTTC. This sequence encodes CAISAQGRGDF.

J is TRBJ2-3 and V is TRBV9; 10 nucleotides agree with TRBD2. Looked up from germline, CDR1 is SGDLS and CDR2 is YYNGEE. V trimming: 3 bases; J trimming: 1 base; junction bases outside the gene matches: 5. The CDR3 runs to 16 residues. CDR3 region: CASSAYSGGRTDTQYF. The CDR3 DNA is TGTGCCAGCAGCGCTTATAGCGGGGGGCGCACAGATACGCAGTATTTT.

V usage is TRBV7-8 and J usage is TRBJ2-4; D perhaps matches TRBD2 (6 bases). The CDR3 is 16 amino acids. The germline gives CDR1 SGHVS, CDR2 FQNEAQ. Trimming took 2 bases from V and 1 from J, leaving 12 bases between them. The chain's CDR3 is CASSLSVRGAKNIQYF. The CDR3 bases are TGTGCCAGCAGCTTAAGTGTTCGGGGGGCCAAAAACATTCAGTACTTC.

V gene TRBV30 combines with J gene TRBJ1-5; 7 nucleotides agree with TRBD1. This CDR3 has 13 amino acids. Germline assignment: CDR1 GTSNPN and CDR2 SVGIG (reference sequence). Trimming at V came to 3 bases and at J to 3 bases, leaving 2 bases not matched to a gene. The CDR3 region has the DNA TGTGCCTGGAGGACAGGGATCAATCAGCCCCAGCATTTT. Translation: CAWRTGINQPQHF.

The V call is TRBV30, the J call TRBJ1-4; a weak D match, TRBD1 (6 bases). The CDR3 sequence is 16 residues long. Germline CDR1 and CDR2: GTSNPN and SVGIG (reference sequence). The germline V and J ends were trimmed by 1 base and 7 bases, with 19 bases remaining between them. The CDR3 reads CAWSGTQGGVGEKLFF. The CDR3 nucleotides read TGTGCCTGGAGTGGCACTCAAGGGGGAGTAGGTGAAAAACTGTTTTTT.

The DNA of the CDR3 is TGTGCCAGCAGCTTAGACCCGGGGGTAACTGGAAACACCATATATTTT. Its protein product is CASSLDPGVTGNTIYF. The chain couples TRBV11-2 to TRBJ1-3; tentative D call: TRBD1 (5 bases). Trimming cost V 0 bases and J 2 bases, with 11 bases left between them. There are 16 residues in the CDR3. Looked up from germline, CDR1 is SGHAT and CDR2 is FQNNGV.

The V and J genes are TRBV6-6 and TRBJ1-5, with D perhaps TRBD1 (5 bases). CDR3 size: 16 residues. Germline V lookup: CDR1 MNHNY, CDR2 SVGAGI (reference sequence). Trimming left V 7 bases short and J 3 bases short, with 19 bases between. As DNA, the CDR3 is TGTGCCAGCACCGACGTGTGGGGGGGTGTCAATCAGCCCCAGCATTTT. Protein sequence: CASTDVWGGVNQPQHF.

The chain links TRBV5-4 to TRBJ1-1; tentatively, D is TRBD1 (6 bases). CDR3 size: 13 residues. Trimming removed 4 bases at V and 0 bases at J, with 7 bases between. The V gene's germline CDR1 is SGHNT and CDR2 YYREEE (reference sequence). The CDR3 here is CASSGDMNTEAFF. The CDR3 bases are TGTGCCAGCAGCGGGGACATGAACACTGAAGCTTTCTTT.